These 13 T cell receptor beta chains originate from one sample sequenced in a study of PD-1 blockade in classical Hodgkin lymphoma. Each patient's relapse followed autologous stem cell transplantation, and brentuximab vedotin exposure varied. Sequencing used immunoSEQ multiplex PCR; TCRdb keeps in-frame clones, though not all of them. The sample lists 13,000 or so clones; 80% to 95% were seen once. This specimen consisted of peripheral blood mononuclear cells (PBMCs), obtained at baseline. Receptors were obtained from a human donor with classical Hodgkin lymphoma.

The gene calls are TRBV14 and TRBJ2-1, with 7 positions matching TRBD2. CDR1 and CDR2 (germline): SGHDN, FVKESK. V was pared by 4 bases and J by 6 bases, with 9 bases of the junction left unmatched. The CDR3 length is 15 residues. The CDR3 spells CASSPLGGGRNEQFF. For the CDR3, the DNA is TGTGCCAGCAGCCCCTTGGGGGGGGGACGCAATGAGCAGTTCTTC.

This clone has only one observation. V is TRBV6-6 and J is TRBJ1-4; possible D gene TRBD1, 6 bases. Trimming took 10 bases from V and 6 from J, leaving 21 bases between them. Germline V gene sequence: CDR1 MNHNY, CDR2 SVGAGI (reference sequence). This CDR3 has 15 residues. CDR3 nucleotide sequence: TGTGCCACCAGAAGAGATAGGGGGGAATATGAAAAACTGTTTTTT. Amino acid sequence: CATRRDRGEYEKLFF.

The rearrangement links TRBV5-1 to TRBJ2-1, with 8 bases aligning to TRBD2. In germline, CDR1 is SGHRS, CDR2 YFSETQ. J was trimmed by 0 bases and V by 3 bases; bases with no gene match: 2. CDR3 length: 15 amino acids. The CDR3 loop is CASSYGGASYNEQFF. The CDR3 DNA is TGCGCCAGCAGCTACGGGGGGGCCTCCTACAATGAGCAGTTCTTC.

The CDR3 sequence: CASRRVGKNIQYF. CDR3 nucleotide sequence: TGTGCCAGTAGGAGGGTTGGCAAAAACATTCAGTACTTC. The rearrangement uses TRBV19 and TRBJ2-4, with D possibly matching TRBD2 (5 bases). The V gene's germline CDR1 is LNHDA and CDR2 SQIVND (reference sequence). This CDR3 is 13 amino acids long. Between the trimmed V and J ends, which lost 6 bases and 3 bases, there was a span of 9 bases.

The rearrangement links TRBV5-1 to TRBJ2-3; tentatively, D is TRBD2 (7 bases). CDR3 length: 15 amino acids. Between the trimmed V and J ends, which lost 6 bases and 6 bases, there was a span of 20 bases. Germline V gene lookup returns CDR1 SGHRS and CDR2 YFSETQ. The CDR3 coding sequence is TGCGCCAGCACCACCTCCCGGGGGGCGAGTGATACGCAGTATTTT. Residues: CASTTSRGASDTQYF.

The count of this clone is one. The V and J genes are TRBV5-6 and TRBJ1-6; D perhaps matches TRBD1 (5 bases). Germline V lookup: CDR1 SGHDT, CDR2 YYEEEE. The CDR3 has 13 amino acids. V lost 4 bases and J lost 7, with 9 bases in between. The DNA of the CDR3 is TGTGCCAGCAGCCCGGGGGGGAATTCACCCCTCCACTTT. It encodes CASSPGGNSPLHF.

The rearrangement links TRBV29-1 to TRBJ1-1, with 11 bases fitting TRBD1. CDR1 and CDR2 from the germline V gene are SQVTM and ANQGSEA. This CDR3 has 16 residues. Trimming removed 4 bases from V and 0 bases from J; junction bases left unmatched: 7. CDR3 DNA: TGCAGCGTTGCTGGACAGGGGGCTCGCATGAACACTGAAGCTTTCTTT. Translating it yields CSVAGQGARMNTEAFF.

This chain's CDR3 is CASSQGAPNTEAFF. CDR3 DNA: TGTGCCAGCAGTCAGGGGGCTCCGAACACTGAAGCTTTCTTT. The chain joins TRBV6-6 to TRBJ1-1; 8 nucleotides line up with TRBD1. Trimming removed 5 bases from V and 1 base from J; junction bases left unmatched: 3. Per germline, CDR1 MNHNY and CDR2 SVGAGI (reference sequence). This CDR3 spans 14 amino acids.

The rearrangement links TRBV10-1 to TRBJ2-2; TRBD1 is a possible D gene (6 bases). V shed 3 bases and J shed 5 bases, with 10 bases lying between them. CDR1 and CDR2 (germline): WNHNN, SYGVQD (reference sequence). The CDR3 sequence is 14 residues long. The chain's CDR3 is CASSEQGGTGELFF. In DNA form, the CDR3 reads TGCGCCAGCAGTGAACAGGGTGGGACCGGGGAGCTGTTTTTT.

J is TRBJ1-4 and V is TRBV5-1; TRBD1 matches 7 bases. The CDR3 runs to 14 residues. Looked up from germline, CDR1 is SGHRS and CDR2 is YFSETQ. V lost 3 bases to trimming and J lost 5 bases; unmatched junction nucleotides: 4. Here the CDR3 DNA reads TGCGCCAGCAGCTGGGACAGAGGGAATGAAAAACTGTTTTTT. It specifies CASSWDRGNEKLFF.

The V and J genes are TRBV15 and TRBJ1-6; D gene uncertain. V lost 1 base and J lost 8, with 6 bases in between. CDR1 is LNHNV, CDR2 YYDKDF, per germline (reference sequence). There are 13 residues in the CDR3. The DNA for the CDR3 is TGTGCCACCAGCAGAGGGGGTTATTCACCCCTCCACTTT. Its translation is CATSRGGYSPLHF. The full variable domain, with the rest looked up from reference TRBV15 and TRBJ1-6, is DAMVIQNPRYQVTQFGKPVTLSCSQTLNHNVMYWYQQKSSQAPKLLFHYYDKDFNNEADTPDNFQSRRPNTSFCFLDIRSPGLGDTAMYLCATSRGGYSPLHFGNGTRLTVT.

This clone was detected once. The gene calls are TRBV30 and TRBJ1-1; D perhaps matches TRBD1 (5 bases). The germline CDR1 and CDR2 sequences are GTSNPN and SVGIG (reference sequence). The CDR3 is 16 amino acids. V dropped 2 bases and J dropped 11 bases, with 27 bases sitting between them. The CDR3 sequence is CAWSRTPQTVRSMAFF. The CDR3, as DNA: TGTGCCTGGAGTCGTACTCCGCAGACAGTTCGATCTATGGCTTTCTTT.

V gene TRBV6-5 combines with J gene TRBJ1-1, with D hard to call. The CDR3 length is 13 residues. Trimming took off 0 bases at V and 8 bases at J, with 10 bases between the two ends. Germline assignment: CDR1 MNHEY and CDR2 SVGAGI. The CDR3 nucleotides are TGTGCCAGCAGTTACTCGGGTGGAGGAGAAGCTTTCTTT. It yields the protein CASSYSGGGEAFF.